Reported below is one TCR beta chain. Its antigen is unknown. Per-nucleotide qualities are absent, and no much larger clonotype sits a single base away. TCRbeta CDR3 regions were amplified from genomic DNA using the immunoSEQ Assay, a bias-controlled multiplex PCR. As for the original processing: The number of nucleated cells in each sample was estimated from the amplification of reference gene primers within the assay. To quantify the absolute abundance of each unique TCRbeta CDR3 rearrangement, sequence reads were collapsed and filtered. Productive Simpson clonality was computed per sample as the square root of Simpson's diversity index over productive rearrangements. Entries here come from immuneACCESS through TCRdb and include only in-frame sequences with V and J called. Some clones fail to appear in such tables; in the studies checked, an unresolved V gene covers under half of the shortfall, and the cause of the remainder is unknown. V, J and clone size reflect that table, while D and trimming were determined from the DNA. The sample table contains about 240,000 clones; only one count was recorded for 85% to 90% of them. 6.2% of the sample is in the top ten clones.

The collaborating institutions used their own protocols to collect whole blood in K2EDTA tubes. For TCRbeta analysis, collaborator samples were shipped as frozen whole blood, as isolated PBMCs, or as DNA extracted from either sample type. These data originate in a study of blood T cell repertoires in COVID-19 (dated by TCRdb to about 2020). Background for the entire study: The collaborator samples originated in the United States, Italy and Spain and spanned the acute and convalescent phases of COVID-19. A freely available public database, intended as a resource for researchers studying the immune response to SARS-CoV-2, is where the repertoires were released. Nearly every sample came with metadata listing a de-identified subject ID, COVID-19 status, age in years and sex. The dataset comprised deeply sampled blood TCRbeta repertoires from subjects exposed to, actively infected with, or recovered from COVID-19. Samples came from the ongoing ImmuneRACE study (first 160 participants) plus 1,254 subjects from 6 global collaborators. The material from the prospective study consisted of cDNA or gDNA derived from T cells, B-cell-depleted T cells, or PBMCs. Where available, HLA class I and class II types were taken from metadata supplied by the sample provider and were not determined by assay-based typing. Broad study findings and their caveats: The amount of clinical and demographic metadata varied by source and participant and was provided uncurated.

Germline trimming amounts to 4 bases on V and 2 bases on J, with 3 as the count of junction bases outside the gene matches. The germline V gene encodes CDR1 KGHDR and CDR2 SFDVKD. From cysteine to phenylalanine, the CDR3 is 15 amino acids long. Kept here is only the CDR3 DNA, which spans 45 bases and is read in frame from base 1. Sequenced input: peripheral blood. The source is a man aged 60 to 69 with acute or convalescent COVID-19. The receptor chain draws on TRBV24-1 and TRBJ2-1, and 8 junctional nucleotides match TRBD1. The DNA is TGTGCCACCAGTGAGATGGACAGGGCCTACAATGAGCAGTTCTTC. Its protein is CATSEMDRAYNEQFF.